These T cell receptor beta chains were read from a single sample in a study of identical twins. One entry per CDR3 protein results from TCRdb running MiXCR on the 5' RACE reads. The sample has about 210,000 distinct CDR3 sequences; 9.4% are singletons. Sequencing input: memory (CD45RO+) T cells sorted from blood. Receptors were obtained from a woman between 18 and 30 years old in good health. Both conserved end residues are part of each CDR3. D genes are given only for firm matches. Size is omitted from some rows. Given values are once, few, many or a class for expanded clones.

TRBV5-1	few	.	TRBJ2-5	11	TGCGCCAGCGGACCTTTAGAGACCCAGTACTTC	CASGPLETQYF
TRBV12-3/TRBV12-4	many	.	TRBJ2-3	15	TGTGCCAGCAGTTTTGCGGGGCTCCGCACAGATACGCAGTATTTT	CASSFAGLRTDTQYF
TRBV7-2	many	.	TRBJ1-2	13	TGTGCCAGCAGCTTAAGTCGCGAGGACGGCTACACCTTC	CASSLSREDGYTF
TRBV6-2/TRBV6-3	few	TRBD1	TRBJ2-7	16	TGTGCCAGCAGTTCGAGCCCGATCGGGACAGGTAGCGAGCAGTACTTC	CASSSSPIGTGSEQYF
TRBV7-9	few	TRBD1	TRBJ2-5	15	TGTGCCAGCAGCTTGGGACAGGGGGTTCGGGAGACCCAGTACTTC	CASSLGQGVRETQYF
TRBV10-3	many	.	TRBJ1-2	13	TGTGCCATCTCGGGAGACCGTCTTTATGGCTACACCTTC	CAISGDRLYGYTF
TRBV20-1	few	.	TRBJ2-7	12	TGCAGTGCTAGCCTAAATACCAACGAGCAGTACTTC	CSASLNTNEQYF
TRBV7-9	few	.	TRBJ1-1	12	TGTGCCGCGGGGAGTAGCTGGACTGAAGCTTTCTTT	CAAGSSWTEAFF
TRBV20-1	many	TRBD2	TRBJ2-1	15	TGCAGTGCTAGCTGGGCGGGGGGGGCCGGCGGTGAGCAGTTCTTC	CSASWAGGAGGEQFF
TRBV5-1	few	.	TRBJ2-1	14	TGCGCCAGCAGCTTGGAGTCGCGCGGCAATGAGCAGTTCTTC	CASSLESRGNEQFF
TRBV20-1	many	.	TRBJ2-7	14	TGCAGTGCCCAAAGCGGGCAGGGAACCTACGAGCAGTACTTC	CSAQSGQGTYEQYF
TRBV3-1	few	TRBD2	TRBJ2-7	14	TGTGCCAGCAGTCGAACTAGCGAAACCTACGAGCAGTACTTC	CASSRTSETYEQYF
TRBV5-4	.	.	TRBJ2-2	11	TGTGCCTTTTCTGACACCGGGGAGCTGTTTTTT	CAFSDTGELFF
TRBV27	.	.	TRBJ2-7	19	TGTGCCAGCAGTTTTTCCCCCCGGAGGCGGCGCAACGTCCTCTACGAGCAGTACTTC	CASSFSPRRRRNVLYEQYF
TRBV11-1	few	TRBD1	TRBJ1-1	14	TGTGCCAGCAGCTTCGGACAGGGAGAAACTGAAGCTTTCTTT	CASSFGQGETEAFF
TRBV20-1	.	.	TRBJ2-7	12	TGCAGCGGGACTGCGATCTCCTACGAGCAGTACTTC	CSGTAISYEQYF
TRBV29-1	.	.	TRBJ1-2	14	TGCAGCGTTGAAGGACAGTGGGGGAGGAATGGCTACACCTTC	CSVEGQWGRNGYTF
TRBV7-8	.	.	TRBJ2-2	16	TGTGCCAGCAGCTTAGTTTTTGGCAAACACACCGGGGAGCTGTTTTTT	CASSLVFGKHTGELFF
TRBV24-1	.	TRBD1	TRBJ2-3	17	TGTGCCACCAGTGAGCCCTCCTTGACAGGGTACGCAGATACGCAGTATTTT	CATSEPSLTGYADTQYF
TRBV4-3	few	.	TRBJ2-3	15	TGCGCCAGCAGCCAAGATTTCGCGAGCACAGATACGCAGTATTTT	CASSQDFASTDTQYF
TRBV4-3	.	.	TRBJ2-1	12	TGCGCCAGCAGCCAAGTCGACAATGAGCAGTTCTTC	CASSQVDNEQFF
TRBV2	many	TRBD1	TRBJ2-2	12	TGTGCCGGGACAGGGGGCACCGGGGAGCTGTTTTTT	CAGTGGTGELFF
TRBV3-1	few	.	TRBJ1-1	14	TGTGCCAGCAGCCATTGGTCAGGGAACACTGAAGCTTTCTTT	CASSHWSGNTEAFF
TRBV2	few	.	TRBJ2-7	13	TGTGCCAGCAGTTATGGGACACCTGCCGAGCAGTACTTC	CASSYGTPAEQYF
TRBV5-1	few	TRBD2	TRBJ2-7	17	TGCGCCAGCAGCTTCTTAGGAGCGGGAGGGGCGTCGGGCGAGCAGTACTTC	CASSFLGAGGASGEQYF
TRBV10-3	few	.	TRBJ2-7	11	TGTGCCATCAGTGAGCAGGTCGAGCAGTACTTC	CAISEQVEQYF
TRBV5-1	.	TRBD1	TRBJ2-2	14	TGCGCCAGCAGCACCGGACAGGGGCCCGGGGAGCTGTTTTTT	CASSTGQGPGELFF
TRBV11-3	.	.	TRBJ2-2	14	TGTGCCAGCAGCTTAGAGGCCTACACCGGGGAGCTGTTTTTT	CASSLEAYTGELFF